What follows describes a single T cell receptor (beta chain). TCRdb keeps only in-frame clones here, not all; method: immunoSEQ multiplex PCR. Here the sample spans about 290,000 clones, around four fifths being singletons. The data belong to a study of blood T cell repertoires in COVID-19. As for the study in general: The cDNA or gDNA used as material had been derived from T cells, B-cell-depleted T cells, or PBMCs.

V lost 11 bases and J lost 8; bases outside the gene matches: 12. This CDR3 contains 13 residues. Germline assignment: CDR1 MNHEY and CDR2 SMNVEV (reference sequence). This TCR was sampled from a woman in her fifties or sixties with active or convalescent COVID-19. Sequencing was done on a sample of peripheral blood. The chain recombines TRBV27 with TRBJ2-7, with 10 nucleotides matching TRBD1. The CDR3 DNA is TGTGCCGGGGGGGGACAGGGGCTCTTTCAGCAGTACTTC. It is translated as CAGGGQGLFQQYF.